The T cell receptor beta chain under discussion was sequenced for a study of shared clonotypes between healthy human individuals. CDR1 is SGHRS and CDR2 is YFSETQ in the germline V gene. This CDR3 contains 15 residues. V was pared by 2 bases and J by 7 bases, with 11 bases of the junction left unmatched. This table comes from immunoSEQ multiplex PCR, and its TCRdb copy is limited to in-frame clones, with some not included. The sample holds about 2.3 million clones; around 92% are singletons and the top ten take 0.37%. The chain combines TRBV5-1 with TRBJ1-2; 7 nucleotides agree with TRBD1. The receptor was derived from a young man in good health. Some clones in this sample may be carry-over from other donors' samples. Sequencing used naive CD4+ T cells from PBMCs. As to subset: CD45RA+ positively selected. In DNA, the CDR3 is TGCGCCAGCAGCTTAGAAGGGGGCACTACCGGTGGCTACACCTTC. Protein: CASSLEGGTTGGYTF.